The next 21 T cell receptor beta chains were all read from a single sample in a study of T cell responses to AZD1222 COVID-19 vaccine (TCRdb year 2021). Library creation used the immunoSEQ multiplex PCR assay. As stored in TCRdb, this immuneACCESS dataset retains in-frame rearrangements with V and J assigned. A fraction of the clones does not appear; measured against another copy, unresolved V genes explain less than half of the discrepancy, and the remainder lacks a known reason. For this sample there are approximately 91,000 clones; around nine tenths appear just once. The ten most abundant clones make up about 14% of the sample. Reading the label with the study, this specimen's time point is: baseline before first vaccination. Specimen: peripheral blood, collected on day 0 of AZD1222 vaccination. The receptor source for this set is an adult in good health.

V usage is TRBV5-1 and J usage is TRBJ2-7; D not certain. Trimming removed 0 bases at V and 4 bases at J, with 11 bases between. This CDR3 is 14 amino acids long. Germline CDR1 is SGHRS and CDR2 is YFSETQ. In DNA form, the CDR3 reads TGCGCCAGCAGCTTGGACAGAGACTTTTACGAGCAGTACTTC. Encoded protein: CASSLDRDFYEQYF.

J is TRBJ2-7 and V is TRBV7-9, with D possibly being TRBD1 (6 bases). V shed 3 bases and J shed 3 bases, with 12 bases lying between them. The CDR3 has 14 amino acids. CDR1 SEHNR and CDR2 FQNEAQ come from the germline V gene (reference sequence). The CDR3 loop is CASSFGDRSYEQYF. As DNA, the CDR3 is TGTGCCAGCAGCTTTGGAGACAGGAGCTACGAGCAGTACTTC. Combining the CDR3 with reference TRBV7-9 and TRBJ2-7 gives the whole variable domain DTGVSQNPRHKITKRGQNVTFRCDPISEHNRLYWYRQTLGQGPEFLTYFQNEAQLEKSRLLSDRFSAERPKGSFSTLEIQRTEQGDSAMYLCASSFGDRSYEQYFGPGTRLTVT.

J is TRBJ1-2 and V is TRBV30; D gene ambiguous. The CDR3 totals 11 residues. Trimming left V 4 bases short and J 8 bases short, with 11 bases between. Per the germline V gene, CDR1 is GTSNPN and CDR2 is SVGIG (reference sequence). CDR3 DNA: TGTGCCTGGATATCCCGGTGGGGCTACACCTTC. Protein sequence: CAWISRWGYTF.

This chain connects TRBV21-1 to TRBJ2-3; whether TRBD2, the table's D call, matches the DNA was not checked. TRBV21-1 is designated a pseudogene. The CDR3 runs to 15 residues. The CDR3 loop is CASSATAGGLDTQYF. CDR3 in DNA: TGTGCCAGCAGCGCCACTGCGGGGGGCCTAGATACGCAGTATTTT.

V and J are TRBV6-5 and TRBJ2-2, with no clear D. CDR3 length equals 15 residues. Germline V gives CDR1 MNHEY, CDR2 SVGAGI. Trimming took off 0 bases at V and 4 bases at J, with 9 bases between the two ends. The CDR3 sequence is CASSYSGRFTGELFF. The CDR3, as DNA: TGTGCCAGCAGTTACTCAGGCAGGTTCACCGGGGAGCTGTTTTTT.

The CDR3 is CASSRTGEGYNEQFF. The CDR3 DNA is TGTGCCAGCAGCCGGACAGGGGAGGGCTACAATGAGCAGTTCTTC. The rearrangement links TRBV6-5 to TRBJ2-1; 9 nucleotides align to TRBD1. The CDR3 has 15 amino acids. Losses at the gene ends were 6 bases for V and 3 bases for J; bases not matched to a gene: 6. Germline V gene data show CDR1 as MNHEY and CDR2 as SVGAGI.

The gene calls are TRBV11-2 and TRBJ2-2; the match to TRBD2 covers 8 bases. This CDR3 is 16 amino acids long. Germline values: CDR1 SGHAT, CDR2 FQNNGV. Trimming at V came to 5 bases and at J to 0 bases, leaving 5 bases not matched to a gene. The CDR3 nucleotides are TGTGCCAGCAGCCTACGGGGGGGAGCGAACACCGGGGAGCTGTTTTTT. Its protein product is CASSLRGGANTGELFF.

This sequence joins TRBV5-1 and TRBJ2-1; 8 bases are shared with TRBD2. V shed 4 bases and J 0 bases; nucleotides not matched to a gene: 3. Germline assignment: CDR1 SGHRS and CDR2 YFSETQ. This CDR3 has 15 amino acids. The CDR3 protein is CASSRGGSSYNEQFF. The CDR3 DNA reads TGCGCCAGCAGCCGCGGGGGGAGCTCCTACAATGAGCAGTTCTTC.

J is TRBJ1-3 and V is TRBV3-1 (or the pseudogene TRBV3-2); D gene unclear. Germline loops: CDR1 LGHDT, CDR2 YNNKEL (reference sequence). Trimming stripped 1 base from V and 2 bases from J, with 12 bases between. The CDR3 loop spans 16 amino acids. The CDR3 nucleotides are TGTGCCAGCAGCCAAGGGGAAGGGCCCCCTGGAAACACCATATATTTT. Encoded protein: CASSQGEGPPGNTIYF.

V is TRBV30 and J is TRBJ1-1, with 8 positions matching TRBD1. With 0 bases clipped from V and 5 bases from J, the junction kept 5 bases outside the gene matches. The CDR3 has 14 amino acids. CDR1 is GTSNPN and CDR2 is SVGIG in the germline V gene (reference sequence). The CDR3 protein is CAWSVNRGGTEAFF. The DNA for the CDR3 is TGTGCCTGGAGTGTAAACAGGGGGGGAACTGAAGCTTTCTTT.

This clone came up once. The rearrangement links TRBV2 to TRBJ2-7, with a weak D call TRBD2 (7 bases). CDR3 length: 13 amino acids. V lost 4 bases and J lost 6, with 13 bases in between. Germline CDR1 and CDR2: SNHLY and FYNNEI. DNA for the CDR3: TGTGCCAGCAGTGTGGGGGGGCGTCGCGAGCAGTACTTC. Amino acids: CASSVGGRREQYF.

The V and J genes are TRBV6-5 and TRBJ1-4; D gene ambiguous. Germline loops: CDR1 MNHEY, CDR2 SVGAGI. This CDR3 has 15 residues. V was pared by 2 bases and J by 0 bases, with 7 bases between. The CDR3 DNA sequence: TGTGCCAGCAGTTACCCGGGGTCAACTAATGAAAAACTGTTTTTT. Protein product: CASSYPGSTNEKLFF.

The chain recombines TRBV29-1 with TRBJ1-1, with 9 bases lining up with TRBD1. The CDR3 spans 12 residues. CDR1 and CDR2 (germline): SQVTM, ANQGSEA. After removal of 7 bases from V and 8 bases from J, the junction contained 8 bases not matched to a gene. The CDR3: CSADGQGREAFF. The CDR3 nucleotides are TGCAGCGCCGACGGACAGGGGAGGGAAGCTTTCTTT.

This chain joins TRBV5-1 and TRBJ2-2; D is perhaps TRBD1 or TRBD2 (5 bases each). Trimming took 4 bases from V and 4 from J, leaving 17 bases between them. Germline assignment: CDR1 SGHRS and CDR2 YFSETQ. CDR3 length equals 16 residues. CDR3 nucleotides: TGCGCCAGCAGCCCCTTCGGGTCCGGGGCCACCGGGGAGCTGTTTTTT. Residues: CASSPFGSGATGELFF.

This rearrangement joins TRBV2 to TRBJ2-1; 13 bases line up with TRBD2. CDR3 length: 17 amino acids. The V and J ends lost 4 bases and 2 bases, in that order; junction bases with no gene match: 5. Germline lookup yields CDR1 SNHLY and CDR2 FYNNEI. CDR3 DNA: TGTGCCAGCAGTGGACTAGCGGGGGGCTCCCCCTACAATGAGCAGTTCTTC. As protein: CASSGLAGGSPYNEQFF.

V usage is TRBV5-4 and J usage is TRBJ1-4; D remains unclear. Germline CDR1 and CDR2: SGHNT and YYREEE (reference sequence). The CDR3 contains 13 residues. Trimming took off 4 bases at V and 4 bases at J, with 8 bases between the two ends. The CDR3 DNA reads TGTGCCAGCAGCATGGCGATTAATGAAAAACTGTTTTTT. It codes for CASSMAINEKLFF. The entire variable domain, with the rest obtained from reference TRBV5-4 and TRBJ1-4, is as follows: ETGVTQSPTHLIKTRGQQVTLRCSSQSGHNTVSWYQQALGQGPQFIFQYYREEENGRGNFPPRFSGLQFPNYSSELNVNALELDDSALYLCASSMAINEKLFFGSGTQLSVL.

The CDR3: CATESSYNEQFF. In DNA, the CDR3 is TGTGCTACCGAGAGCTCCTACAATGAGCAGTTCTTC. The chain links TRBV28 to TRBJ2-1, with D uncertain. This CDR3 spans 12 amino acids. Looked up from germline, CDR1 is MDHEN and CDR2 is SYDVKM.

This chain joins TRBV2 and TRBJ1-6, with D possibly being TRBD1 (5 bases). The V end was cut by 7 bases, the J end by 14 bases, with 12 bases between. There are 11 residues in the CDR3. Germline CDR1 and CDR2: SNHLY and FYNNEI. The CDR3 is CASTDTGSLHF. The CDR3 DNA sequence: TGTGCCAGCACCGATACAGGTTCCCTCCACTTT.

The CDR3 bases are TGTGCCAGCAGTTTGAACGGAGATAGCTCCTACAATGAGCAGTTCTTC. Translation: CASSLNGDSSYNEQFF. The genes are TRBV27 and TRBJ2-1; D remains unclear. This CDR3 has 16 residues. V dropped 3 bases and J dropped 0 bases, with 12 bases sitting between them. Germline V gives CDR1 MNHEY, CDR2 SMNVEV (reference sequence).

J is TRBJ2-1 and V is TRBV9; D may be TRBD1 or TRBD2 (6 bases each). This CDR3 has 17 residues. Looked up from germline, CDR1 is SGDLS and CDR2 is YYNGEE. V was clipped by 0 bases and J by 8 bases, with 21 bases between them. The CDR3 region is CASSVGGRGLPSHEQFF. The DNA of the CDR3 is TGTGCCAGCAGCGTAGGAGGTCGGGGGCTTCCTAGTCATGAGCAGTTCTTC.

Only one count was recorded for this clone. This chain joins TRBV19 and TRBJ2-4; no firm D call. Trimming removed 4 bases from V and 5 bases from J, with 15 bases in between. The CDR3 is 15 amino acids. Germline CDR1 is LNHDA and CDR2 is SQIVND (reference sequence). CDR3 region: CASSNGRASENIQYF. In DNA form, the CDR3 reads TGTGCCAGTAGTAACGGACGGGCTTCGGAAAACATTCAGTACTTC.